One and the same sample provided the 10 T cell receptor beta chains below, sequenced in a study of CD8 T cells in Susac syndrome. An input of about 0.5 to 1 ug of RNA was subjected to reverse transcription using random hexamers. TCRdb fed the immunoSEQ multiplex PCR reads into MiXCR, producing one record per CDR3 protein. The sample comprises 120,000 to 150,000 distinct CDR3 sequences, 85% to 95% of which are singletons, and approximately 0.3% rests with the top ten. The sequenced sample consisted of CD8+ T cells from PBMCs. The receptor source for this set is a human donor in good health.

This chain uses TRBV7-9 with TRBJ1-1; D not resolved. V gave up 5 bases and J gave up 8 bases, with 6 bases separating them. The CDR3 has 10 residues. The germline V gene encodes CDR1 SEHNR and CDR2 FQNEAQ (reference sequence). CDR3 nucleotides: TGTGCCAGCAGCCATGGGGAAGCTTTCTTT. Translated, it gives CASSHGEAFF.

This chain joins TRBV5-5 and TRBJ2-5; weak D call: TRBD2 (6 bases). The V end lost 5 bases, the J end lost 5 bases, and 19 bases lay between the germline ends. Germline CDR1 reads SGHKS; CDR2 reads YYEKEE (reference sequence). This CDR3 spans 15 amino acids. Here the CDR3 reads CASSFAWRAMETQYF. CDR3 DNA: TGTGCCAGCAGTTTTGCTTGGAGGGCAATGGAGACCCAGTACTTC.

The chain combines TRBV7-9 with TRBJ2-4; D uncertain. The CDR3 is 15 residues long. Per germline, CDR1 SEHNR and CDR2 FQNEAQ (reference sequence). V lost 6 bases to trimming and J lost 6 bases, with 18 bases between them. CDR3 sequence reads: CASSPDWSSLNIQYF. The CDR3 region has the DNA TGTGCCAGCAGTCCTGACTGGTCCTCTCTAAACATTCAGTACTTC. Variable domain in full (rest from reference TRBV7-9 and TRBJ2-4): DTGVSQNPRHKITKRGQNVTFRCDPISEHNRLYWYRQTLGQGPEFLTYFQNEAQLEKSRLLSDRFSAERPKGSFSTLEIQRTEQGDSAMYLCASSPDWSSLNIQYFGAGTRLSVL.

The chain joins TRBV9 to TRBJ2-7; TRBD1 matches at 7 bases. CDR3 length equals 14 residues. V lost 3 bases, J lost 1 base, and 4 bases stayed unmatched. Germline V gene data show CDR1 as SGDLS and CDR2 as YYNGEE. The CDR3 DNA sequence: TGTGCCAGCAGCGAACAGGGGACGTCCTACGAGCAGTACTTC. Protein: CASSEQGTSYEQYF.

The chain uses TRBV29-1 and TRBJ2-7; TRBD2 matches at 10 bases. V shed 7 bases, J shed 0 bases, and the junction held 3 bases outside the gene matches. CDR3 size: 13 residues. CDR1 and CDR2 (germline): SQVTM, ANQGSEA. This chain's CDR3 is CSAGLADSYEQYF. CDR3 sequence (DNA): TGCAGCGCCGGACTAGCGGACTCCTACGAGCAGTACTTC.

The CDR3 DNA reads TGTGCCAGCAGTGGCCCACGGGGACACGAGCAGTACTTC. It is translated as CASSGPRGHEQYF. V gene TRBV25-1 combines with J gene TRBJ2-7; D possibly uses TRBD1 or TRBD2 (5 bases each). Germline V lookup: CDR1 MGHDK, CDR2 SYGVNS. The CDR3 has 13 amino acids. V gave up 4 bases and J gave up 5 bases, with 12 bases separating them.

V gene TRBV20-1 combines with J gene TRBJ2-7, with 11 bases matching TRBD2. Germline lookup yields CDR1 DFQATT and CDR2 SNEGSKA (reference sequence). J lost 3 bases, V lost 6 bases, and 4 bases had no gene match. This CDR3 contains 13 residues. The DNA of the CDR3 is TGCAGTGCAACCGGGACTAGCGGCTACGAGCAGTACTTC. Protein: CSATGTSGYEQYF.

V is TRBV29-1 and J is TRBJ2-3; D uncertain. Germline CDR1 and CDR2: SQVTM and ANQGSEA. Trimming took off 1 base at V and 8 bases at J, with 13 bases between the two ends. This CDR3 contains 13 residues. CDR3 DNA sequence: TGCAGCGTTGAAGTTCCCAGGCACACTACGCAGTATTTT. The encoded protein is CSVEVPRHTTQYF.

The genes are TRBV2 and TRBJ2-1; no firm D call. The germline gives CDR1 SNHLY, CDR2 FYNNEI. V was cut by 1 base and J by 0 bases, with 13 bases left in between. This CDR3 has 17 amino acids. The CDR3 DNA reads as TGTGCCAGCAGTGAAGGTGATACCTTTAACTCCTACAATGAGCAGTTCTTC. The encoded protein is CASSEGDTFNSYNEQFF.

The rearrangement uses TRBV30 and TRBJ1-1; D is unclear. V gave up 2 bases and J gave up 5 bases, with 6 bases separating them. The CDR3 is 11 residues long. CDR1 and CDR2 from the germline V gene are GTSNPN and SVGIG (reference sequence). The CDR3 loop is CAWSFGTEAFF. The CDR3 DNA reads TGTGCCTGGAGTTTCGGGACTGAAGCTTTCTTT.